This T cell receptor (beta chain) was sequenced for a study of blood T cell repertoires in COVID-19. TCRdb's table, derived via immunoSEQ multiplex PCR, lists solely in-frame clones and lacks some. The top ten hold over 4.5% of the sample, which has some 330,000 clones, around 90% seen once. Trimming took off 0 bases at V and 5 bases at J, with 9 bases between the two ends. Germline V lookup: CDR1 SGHRS, CDR2 YFSETQ. The CDR3 is made up of 14 amino acids. Concerning this clone: Other DNA sequences in the sample encode the same CDR3.

Cohorts were based on clinical histories the participants reported. This sequence originates from a man younger than 45 who had recovered from COVID-19. The chain carries TRBV5-1 and TRBJ1-5; tentatively, D is TRBD1 (5 bases). The source material was PBMCs or T cells enriched from blood (not recorded which). The CDR3 spells CASSLAGGDQPQHF. The CDR3 DNA is TGCGCCAGCAGCTTGGCGGGGGGGGATCAGCCCCAGCATTTT.